The table lists the clone carrying this T cell receptor beta chain with many counts. The antigen remains undetermined. The authors prepared the TCRbeta library with unique molecular identifiers. TCRdb processed the PCR reads anew with MiXCR; each CDR3 protein has one entry. The data contain fewer than 350,000 distinct CDR3 sequences, roughly 7.8% of them seen just once; the ten biggest clones take up 9.1%. This sample stems from a study of T-cell reconstitution after alpha-beta-depleted transplantation in children. Study conclusions and caveats: Some patients' high day-60 TCRbeta diversity was attributed to recipient cells surviving conditioning. Several hundred expanded graft clones reportedly supplied alpha-beta T cells about two months after transplant. T-cell counts and diversity at one year post-transplant came mainly from newly produced T cells.

The length of the CDR3 is 15 residues. Germline CDR1 and CDR2: DFQATT and SNEGSKA (reference sequence). V was cut by 3 bases and J by 1 base, with 13 bases left in between. The sample here was peripheral blood, taken 360 days after TCRalphabeta/CD19-depleted stem cell transplant. This chain links TRBV20-1 with TRBJ2-4; D is perhaps TRBD1 (6 bases). This TCR derives from a female patient aged 2-15 years who had a stem cell transplant for Fanconi anemia, so the T cells may come from the graft donor. The CDR3 DNA is TGCAGTGCTAGTGCGAACAGGGTTGCCAAAAACATTCAGTACTTC. It yields the protein CSASANRVAKNIQYF.